Described below is a single TCR beta chain sequence and its context. Its target is unknown. This record belongs to a study of cytomegalovirus exposure and HLA in healthy donors. Generated by immunoSEQ multiplex PCR, the TCRdb table keeps only in-frame clones and is missing some. This table holds over 200,000 clones, around 78% found once. Study results and caveats: Investigators reported 164 TCR beta chains as tied to cytomegalovirus.

The specimen was PBMCs. The receptor was isolated from a woman aged 18-29 years in good health and CMV-seronegative.

CDR3 nucleotides: TGTGCCAGCAGCTCGGGTCTTCTTGGGGCTAGCACAGATACGCAGTATTTT. Amino acids: CASSSGLLGASTDTQYF. The chain recombines TRBV11-2 with TRBJ2-3; D is possibly TRBD1 (5 bases). Germline-derived CDR1 and CDR2 are SGHAT and FQNNGV. V was cut by 4 bases and J by 0 bases, with 17 bases left in between. CDR3 size: 17 residues. Drawing the rest from reference TRBV11-2 and TRBJ2-3, the complete variable domain is EAGVAQSPRYKIIEKRQSVAFWCNPISGHATLYWYQQILGQGPKLLIQFQNNGVVDDSQLPKDRFSAERLKGVDSTLKIQPAKLEDSAVYLCASSSGLLGASTDTQYFGPGTRLTVL.